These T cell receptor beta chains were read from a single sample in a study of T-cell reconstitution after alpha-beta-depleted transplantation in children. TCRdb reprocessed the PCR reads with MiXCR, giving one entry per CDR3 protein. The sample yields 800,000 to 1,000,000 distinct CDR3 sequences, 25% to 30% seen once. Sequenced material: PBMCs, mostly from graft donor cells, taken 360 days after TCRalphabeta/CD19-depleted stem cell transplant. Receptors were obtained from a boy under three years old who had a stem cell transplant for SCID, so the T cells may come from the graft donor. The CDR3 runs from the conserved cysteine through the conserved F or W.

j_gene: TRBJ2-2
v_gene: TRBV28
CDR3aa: CASSRRRDTGELFF

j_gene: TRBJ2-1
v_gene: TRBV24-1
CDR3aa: CATSDPYPHAYNEQFF

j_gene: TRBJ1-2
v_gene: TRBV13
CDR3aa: CASSVAPGTYGYTF

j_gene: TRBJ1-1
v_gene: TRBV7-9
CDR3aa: CASSLGWGRATEAFF

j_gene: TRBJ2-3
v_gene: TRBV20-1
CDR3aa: CSARAPTGTRGVTDTQYF

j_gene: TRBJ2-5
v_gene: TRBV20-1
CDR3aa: CSAQNTGTETQYF

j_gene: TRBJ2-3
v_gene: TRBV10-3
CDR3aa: CAISRGTVNRGSTDTQYF

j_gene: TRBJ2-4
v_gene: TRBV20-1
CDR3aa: CSAFPLAGGLDAKNIQYF

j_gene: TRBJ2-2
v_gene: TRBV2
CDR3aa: CALSGTSSTGELFF

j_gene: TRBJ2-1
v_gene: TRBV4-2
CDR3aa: CASSQDMTTNNEQFF

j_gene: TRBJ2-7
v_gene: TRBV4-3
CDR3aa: CASSQADSREQYF

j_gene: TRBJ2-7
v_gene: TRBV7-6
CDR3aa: CASSLYRPGLSYEQYF

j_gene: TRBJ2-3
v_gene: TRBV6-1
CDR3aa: CASASGGVGTDTQYF

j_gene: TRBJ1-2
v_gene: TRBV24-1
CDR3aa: CATSDFDYGYTF

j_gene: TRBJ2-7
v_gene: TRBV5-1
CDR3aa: CASSPSATGYEQYF

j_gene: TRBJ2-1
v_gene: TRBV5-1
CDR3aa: CASGAGGYNEQFF

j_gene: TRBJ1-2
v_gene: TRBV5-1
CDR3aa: CASSPGASLFYGYTF

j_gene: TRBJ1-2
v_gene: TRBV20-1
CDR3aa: CSHPGPIYGYTF

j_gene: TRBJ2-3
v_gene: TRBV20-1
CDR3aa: CSASTSGVGTDTQYF

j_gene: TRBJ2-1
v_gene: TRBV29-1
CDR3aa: CSVGKRLAGNEQFF

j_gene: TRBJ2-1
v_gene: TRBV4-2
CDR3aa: CASSPGVDREKWRTYNEQFF

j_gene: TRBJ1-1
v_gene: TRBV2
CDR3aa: CASSEARVQGTEAFF